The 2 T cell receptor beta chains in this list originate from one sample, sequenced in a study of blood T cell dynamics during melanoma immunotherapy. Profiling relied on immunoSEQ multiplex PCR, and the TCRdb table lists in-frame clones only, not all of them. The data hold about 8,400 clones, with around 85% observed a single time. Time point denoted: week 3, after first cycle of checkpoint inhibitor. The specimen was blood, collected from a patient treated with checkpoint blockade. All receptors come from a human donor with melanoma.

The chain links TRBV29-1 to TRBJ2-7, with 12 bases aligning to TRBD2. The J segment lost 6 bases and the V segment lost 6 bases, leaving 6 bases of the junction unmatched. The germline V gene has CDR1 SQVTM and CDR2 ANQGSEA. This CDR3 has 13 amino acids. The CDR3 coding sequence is TGCAGCGTCCGGACTAGCGGGACCTCCGAGCAGTACTTC. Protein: CSVRTSGTSEQYF.

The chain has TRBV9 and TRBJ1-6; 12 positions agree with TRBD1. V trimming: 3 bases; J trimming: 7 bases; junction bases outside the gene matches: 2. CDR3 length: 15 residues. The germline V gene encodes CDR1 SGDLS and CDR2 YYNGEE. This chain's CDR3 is CASSAGQGANSPLHF. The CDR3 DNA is TGTGCCAGCAGCGCGGGACAGGGGGCAAATTCACCCCTCCACTTT.